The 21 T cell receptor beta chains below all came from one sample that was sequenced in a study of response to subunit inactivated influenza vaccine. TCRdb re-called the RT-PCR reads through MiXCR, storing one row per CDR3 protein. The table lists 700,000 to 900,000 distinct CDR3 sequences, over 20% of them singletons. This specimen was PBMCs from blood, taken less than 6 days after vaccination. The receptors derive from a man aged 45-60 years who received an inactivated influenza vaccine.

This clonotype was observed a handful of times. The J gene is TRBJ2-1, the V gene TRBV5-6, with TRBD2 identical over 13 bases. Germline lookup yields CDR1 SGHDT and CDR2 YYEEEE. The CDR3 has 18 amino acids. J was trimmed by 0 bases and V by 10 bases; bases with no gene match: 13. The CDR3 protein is CAQSRGLAGNSSYNEQFF. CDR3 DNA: TGTGCCCAATCAAGGGGACTAGCGGGAAACAGCTCCTACAATGAGCAGTTCTTC. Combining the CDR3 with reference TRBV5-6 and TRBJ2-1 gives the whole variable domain DAGVTQSPTHLIKTRGQQVTLRCSPKSGHDTVSWYQQALGQGPQFIFQYYEEEERQRGNFPDRFSGHQFPNYSSELNVNALLLGDSALYLCAQSRGLAGNSSYNEQFFGPGTRLTVL.

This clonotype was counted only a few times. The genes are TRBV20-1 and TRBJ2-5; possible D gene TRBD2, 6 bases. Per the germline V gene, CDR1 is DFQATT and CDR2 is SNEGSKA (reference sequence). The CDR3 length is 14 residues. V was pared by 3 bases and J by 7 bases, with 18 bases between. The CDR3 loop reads CSARPPRERVTQYF. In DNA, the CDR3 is TGCAGTGCTAGGCCTCCCCGGGAGCGTGTGACCCAGTACTTC.

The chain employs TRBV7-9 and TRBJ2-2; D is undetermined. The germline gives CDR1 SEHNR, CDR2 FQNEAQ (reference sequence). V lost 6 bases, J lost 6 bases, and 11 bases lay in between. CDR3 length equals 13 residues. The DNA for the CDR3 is TGTGCCAGCAGGCGAGTTGGGCCCGGGGAGCTGTTTTTT. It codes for CASRRVGPGELFF.

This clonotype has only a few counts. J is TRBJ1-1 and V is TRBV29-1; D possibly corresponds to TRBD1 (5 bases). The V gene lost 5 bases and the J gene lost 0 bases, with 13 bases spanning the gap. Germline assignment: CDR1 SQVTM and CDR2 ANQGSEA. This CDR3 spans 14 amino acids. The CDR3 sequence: CSVRGRGLNTEAFF. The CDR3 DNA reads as TGCAGCGTTCGGGGTAGGGGACTGAACACTGAAGCTTTCTTT.

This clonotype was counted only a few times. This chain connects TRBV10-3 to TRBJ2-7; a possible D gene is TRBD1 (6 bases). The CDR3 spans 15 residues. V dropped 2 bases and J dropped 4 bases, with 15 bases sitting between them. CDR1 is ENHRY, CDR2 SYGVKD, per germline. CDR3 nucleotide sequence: TGTGCCATCAGTGAGGGGGCCGGGACAAATTACGAGCAGTACTTC. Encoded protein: CAISEGAGTNYEQYF.

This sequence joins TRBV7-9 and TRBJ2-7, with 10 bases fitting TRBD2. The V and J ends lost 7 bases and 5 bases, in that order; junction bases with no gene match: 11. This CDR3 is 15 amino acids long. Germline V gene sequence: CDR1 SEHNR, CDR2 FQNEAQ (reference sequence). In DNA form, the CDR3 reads TGTGCCAGCACCAAAATAGCGGGAGGTGTTGACGAGCAGTACTTC. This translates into CASTKIAGGVDEQYF. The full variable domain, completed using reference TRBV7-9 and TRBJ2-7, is DTGVSQNPRHKITKRGQNVTFRCDPISEHNRLYWYRQTLGQGPEFLTYFQNEAQLEKSRLLSDRFSAERPKGSFSTLEIQRTEQGDSAMYLCASTKIAGGVDEQYFGPGTRLTVT.

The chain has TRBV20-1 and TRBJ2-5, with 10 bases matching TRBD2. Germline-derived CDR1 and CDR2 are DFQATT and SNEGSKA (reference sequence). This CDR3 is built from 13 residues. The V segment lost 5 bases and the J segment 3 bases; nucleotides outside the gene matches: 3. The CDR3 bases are TGCAGTGCTGAGCGGGAGGGGGAAGAGACCCAGTACTTC. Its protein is CSAEREGEETQYF.

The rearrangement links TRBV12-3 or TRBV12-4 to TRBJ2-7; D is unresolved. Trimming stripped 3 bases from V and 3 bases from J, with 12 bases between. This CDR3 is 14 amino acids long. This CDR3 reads CASSFHYPRYEQYF. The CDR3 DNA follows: TGTGCCAGCAGTTTCCACTACCCCCGCTACGAGCAGTACTTC.

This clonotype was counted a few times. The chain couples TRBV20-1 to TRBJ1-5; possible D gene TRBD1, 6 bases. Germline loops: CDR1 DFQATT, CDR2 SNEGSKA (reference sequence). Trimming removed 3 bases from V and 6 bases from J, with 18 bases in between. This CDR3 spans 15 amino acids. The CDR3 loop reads CSARGGRVHGQPQHF. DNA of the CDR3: TGCAGTGCTAGGGGGGGCAGGGTTCACGGTCAGCCCCAGCATTTT.

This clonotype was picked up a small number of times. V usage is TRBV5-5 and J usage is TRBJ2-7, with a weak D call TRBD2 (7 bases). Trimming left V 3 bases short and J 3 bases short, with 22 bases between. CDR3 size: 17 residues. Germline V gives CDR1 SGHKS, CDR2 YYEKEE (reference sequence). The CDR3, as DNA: TGTGCCAGCAGCTCGGTAGTGGGACTACAGGGTGGCTACGAGCAGTACTTC. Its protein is CASSSVVGLQGGYEQYF. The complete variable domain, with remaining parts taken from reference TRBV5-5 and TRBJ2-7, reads DAGVTQSPTHLIKTRGQQVTLRCSPISGHKSVSWYQQVLGQGPQFIFQYYEKEERGRGNFPDRFSARQFPNYSSELNVNALLLGDSALYLCASSSVVGLQGGYEQYFGPGTRLTVT.

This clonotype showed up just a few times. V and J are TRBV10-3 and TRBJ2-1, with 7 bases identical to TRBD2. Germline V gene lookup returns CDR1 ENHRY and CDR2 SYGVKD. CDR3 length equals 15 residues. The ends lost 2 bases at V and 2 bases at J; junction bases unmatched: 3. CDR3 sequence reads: CAISEQRGAYNEQFF. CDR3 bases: TGTGCCATCAGTGAGCAGCGGGGTGCCTACAATGAGCAGTTCTTC.

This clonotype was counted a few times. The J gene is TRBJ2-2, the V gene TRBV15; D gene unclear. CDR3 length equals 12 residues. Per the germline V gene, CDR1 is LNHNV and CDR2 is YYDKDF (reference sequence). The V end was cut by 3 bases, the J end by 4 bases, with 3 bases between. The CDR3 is CATSRSTGELFF. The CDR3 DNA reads TGTGCCACCAGCAGGAGCACCGGGGAGCTGTTTTTT.

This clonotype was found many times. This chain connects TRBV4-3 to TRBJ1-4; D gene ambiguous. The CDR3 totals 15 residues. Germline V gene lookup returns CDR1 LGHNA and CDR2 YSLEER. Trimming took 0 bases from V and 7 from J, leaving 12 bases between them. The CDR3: CASSQDGGDGEKLFF. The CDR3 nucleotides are TGCGCCAGCAGCCAAGATGGAGGAGACGGTGAAAAACTGTTTTTT.

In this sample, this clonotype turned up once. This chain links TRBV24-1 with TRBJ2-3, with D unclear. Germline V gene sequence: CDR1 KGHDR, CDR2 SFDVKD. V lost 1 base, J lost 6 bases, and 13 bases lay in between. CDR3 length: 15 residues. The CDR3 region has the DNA TGTGCCACCAGTGATTTCTCAGAGAAATCGGATACGCAGTATTTT. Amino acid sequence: CATSDFSEKSDTQYF.

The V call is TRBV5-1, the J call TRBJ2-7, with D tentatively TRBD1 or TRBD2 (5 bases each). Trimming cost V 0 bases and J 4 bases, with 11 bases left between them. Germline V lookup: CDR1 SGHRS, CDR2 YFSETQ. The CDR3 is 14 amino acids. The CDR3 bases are TGCGCCAGCAGCTTGGGGGACGGAATATACGAGCAGTACTTC. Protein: CASSLGDGIYEQYF.

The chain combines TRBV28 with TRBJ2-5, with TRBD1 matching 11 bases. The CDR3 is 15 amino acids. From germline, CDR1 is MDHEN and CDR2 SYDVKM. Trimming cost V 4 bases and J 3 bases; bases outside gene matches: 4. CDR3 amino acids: CASSSPGQGEETQYF. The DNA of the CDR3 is TGTGCCAGCAGTTCCCCGGGACAGGGGGAAGAGACCCAGTACTTC. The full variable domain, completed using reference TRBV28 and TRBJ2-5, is DVKVTQSSRYLVKRTGEKVFLECVQDMDHENMFWYRQDPGLGLRLIYFSYDVKMKEKGDIPEGYSVSREKKERFSLILESASTNQTSMYLCASSSPGQGEETQYFGPGTRLLVL.

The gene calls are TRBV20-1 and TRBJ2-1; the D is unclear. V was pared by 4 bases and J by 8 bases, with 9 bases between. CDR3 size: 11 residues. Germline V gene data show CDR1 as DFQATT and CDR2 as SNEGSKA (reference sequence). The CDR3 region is CSATVWDEQFF. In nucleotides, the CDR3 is TGCAGTGCTACCGTTTGGGATGAGCAGTTCTTC.

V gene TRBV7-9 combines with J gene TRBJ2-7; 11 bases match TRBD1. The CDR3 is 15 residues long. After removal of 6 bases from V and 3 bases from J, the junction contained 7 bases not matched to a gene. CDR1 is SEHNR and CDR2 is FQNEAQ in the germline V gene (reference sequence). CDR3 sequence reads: CASSPGQGANYEQYF. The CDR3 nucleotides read TGTGCCAGCAGTCCAGGACAGGGGGCGAACTACGAGCAGTACTTC.

The CDR3 protein is CASSDMGQGSYEQYF. The CDR3 DNA sequence: TGTGCCAGCAGTGACATGGGACAGGGATCCTACGAGCAGTACTTC. The J gene is TRBJ2-7, the V gene TRBV6-1, with TRBD1 identical over 9 bases. Germline V gives CDR1 MNHNS, CDR2 SASEGT. Trimming cost V 3 bases and J 1 base; bases outside gene matches: 4. The CDR3 contains 15 residues.

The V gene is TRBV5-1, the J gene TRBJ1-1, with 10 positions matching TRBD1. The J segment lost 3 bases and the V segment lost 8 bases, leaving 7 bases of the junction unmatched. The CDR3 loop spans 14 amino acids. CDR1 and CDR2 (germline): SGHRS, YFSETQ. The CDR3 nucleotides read TGCGCCAGTTATGGACAGGGGGTGGACACTGAAGCTTTCTTT. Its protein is CASYGQGVDTEAFF.

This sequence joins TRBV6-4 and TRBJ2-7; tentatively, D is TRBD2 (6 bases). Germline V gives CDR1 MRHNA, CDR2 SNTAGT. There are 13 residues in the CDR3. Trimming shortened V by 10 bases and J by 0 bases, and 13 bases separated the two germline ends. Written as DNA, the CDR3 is TGTGCCAACGGCGGGGACGACTCCTACGAGCAGTACTTC. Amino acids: CANGGDDSYEQYF.